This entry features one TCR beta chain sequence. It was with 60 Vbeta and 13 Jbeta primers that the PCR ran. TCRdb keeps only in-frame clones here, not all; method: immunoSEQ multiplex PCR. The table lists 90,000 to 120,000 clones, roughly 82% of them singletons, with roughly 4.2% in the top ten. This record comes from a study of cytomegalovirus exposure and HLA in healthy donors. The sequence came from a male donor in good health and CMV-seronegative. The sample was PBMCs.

The CDR3: CASSPRGGEQYF. The CDR3 nucleotides read TGTGCCAGCTCACCACGAGGGGGCGAGCAGTACTTC. The chain combines TRBV18 with TRBJ2-7; D is possibly TRBD1 (6 bases). Between the trimmed V and J ends, which lost 1 base and 6 bases, there was a span of 7 bases. CDR3 length: 12 residues. CDR1 is KGHSH and CDR2 is LQKENI in the germline V gene. Variable domain in full (rest from reference TRBV18 and TRBJ2-7): NAGVMQNPRHLVRRRGQEARLRCSPMKGHSHVYWYRQLPEEGLKFMVYLQKENIIDESGMPKERFSAEFPKEGPSILRIQQVVRGDSAAYFCASSPRGGEQYFGPGTRLTVT.